This T cell receptor beta chain comes out of a study of vaccination effects on CD4 cells after COVID-19. Points from the study as a whole: Vaccine-induced clones in healthy vaccinees cross-reacted with common cold coronaviruses in only 1 of 255 cases.

Germline CDR1 and CDR2: MNHEY and SVGAGI. The CDR3 sequence is 15 residues long. V was cut by 5 bases and J by 0 bases, with 8 bases left in between. The method was immunoSEQ multiplex PCR; TCRdb's version includes in-frame clones alone and lacks a portion of them. The table lists approximately 37,000 clones, 65% to 75% of them singletons. About this clone itself: Antigen unknown.

Scientists isolated CD4+ T cells after an approximately 9-day culture period ended. Of the BNT162b2 and mRNA-1273 vaccines, participants received two doses of one or the other. Nobody among the vaccine recipients had prior SARS-CoV-2 infection (nucleocapsid antibodies were negative). A half-medium replacement with IL-2 medium was carried out on days 3 and 7. The chain has TRBV6-5 and TRBJ1-6; D unclear. The material was CD4+ T cells from PBMCs cultured without peptide, obtained after COVID-19 vaccination. This sequence was found in a human donor who received a COVID-19 vaccine. This CDR3 reads CASSTLSSYNSPLHF. CDR3 nucleotides: TGTGCCAGCAGTACATTAAGCTCCTATAATTCACCCCTCCACTTT.